This T cell receptor (beta chain) emerged from a study of T cell repertoires in cytomegalovirus infection (dated by TCRdb to between 2019 and 2020). Concerning the study at large: The HLA type of each donor mattered for the analysis, because public TCR beta signatures pointed to carriage of CMV infection along with the matching HLA type.

Taken from cysteine to phenylalanine, the CDR3 has 18 residues. CDR3 DNA is the only sequence kept; it has 54 bases, read in frame from the first base. Taken from the germline V gene (reference sequence), the CDR1 and CDR2 loops are SEHNR and FQNEAQ. Relative to germline, V is 5 bases shorter and J is 3 bases shorter, with 23 bases between their ends. General conclusions and limits of the study: In both this cohort and an independent cohort of a few hundred donors, the cumulative frequency of public TCR beta family members distinguished carriers of CMV infection plus the relevant HLA type. The ex vivo response was dominated by HLA-C-restricted CMV-specific TCR beta clonotypes, which also provided the single most frequent clonotype in two of eight donors.

The listed sequencing device is Illumina HiSeq 1500. In-frame beta chains were kept once TCRdb had trimmed the public reads at Q25 with fastp and called clones with MiXCR. Duplicate CDR3 protein sequences are folded into a single record with the most common DNA and genes. Here the sample has approximately 500,000 distinct CDR3 sequences; approximately 16% occur a single time. The ten largest clonotypes hold 20% to 30% of the sample. This clonotype appeared many times. This clone's antigen is unknown. Base quality data are lacking; no much larger clone is found one base away. This receptor was obtained from a human donor in good health (CMV status not recorded). Some clones in this sample may be carry-over from other donors' samples. The sequenced material came from CD8+ T cells from PBMCs. The chain couples TRBV7-9 to TRBJ2-1; the best D guess is TRBD2, with 6 bases matching. The sequenced DNA: TGTGCCAGCAGCACGCCCGGGACTGACCTCTTCTACTACAATGAGCAGTTCTTC. This is translated as CASSTPGTDLFYYNEQFF.